This TCR beta chain was identified during a study of blood T cells in healthy people across ages. Looking at the study overall: T cells yielded about one barcoded beta molecule per two cells through template switching.

With respect to this clonotype: Its antigen is unknown.

Study findings and constraints: Diversity was higher, and naive CD4+ cells more numerous, in long-lived donors than in aged donors.

The germline V gene encodes CDR1 DFQATT and CDR2 SNEGSKA (reference sequence). This CDR3 region has 12 residues. Trimming shortened V by 5 bases and J by 9 bases, and 13 bases separated the two germline ends. The use of a sample-barcoded 5' primer and a J-beta primer mix characterized a second PCR of roughly 7 to 11 cycles. With 12 random nucleotides, a template-switch adaptor tagged each individual cDNA molecule. Each CDR3 protein gets one entry after TCRdb re-called the 5' RACE reads with MiXCR. There are fewer than 1,000,000 distinct CDR3 sequences in the sample; 35% to 60% occur only once, and 18% lies in the top ten.

The V gene is TRBV20-1, the J gene TRBJ1-4; D may be TRBD1 (6 bases). Sequencing was done on a sample of blood. The sequence derives from a man older than 75 in good health. The CDR3 DNA is TGCAGTGCTCGTGAGGGGGTACAAAAACTGTTTTTT. Its translation: CSAREGVQKLFF.